The rows below give T cell receptor beta chains drawn from one sample of a study of blood T cell repertoires in COVID-19. Assay: immunoSEQ multiplex PCR; the TCRdb copy retains only in-frame clones and omits some. The profile shows 55,000 to 75,000 clones, over 70% of them singletons. The sample taken for sequencing was peripheral blood. Source of these receptors: a woman in her 70s with acute or convalescent COVID-19. CDR3s leave out the opening cysteine and the closing phenylalanine or tryptophan. The D gene is left open where the match is weak.

v_gene,j_gene,d_gene,CDR3aa
TRBV2,TRBJ2-7,.,ASSDRNRWDTYEQY
TRBV7-2,TRBJ2-7,.,ATEGPGSYEQY
TRBV5-4,TRBJ1-2,TRBD1,ASSRGTGGTYGYT
TRBV6-5,TRBJ2-7,TRBD2,ASGGRGASYEQY
TRBV11-2,TRBJ2-7,TRBD2,ASRSLSGRASYEQY
TRBV5-6,TRBJ1-5,TRBD1,ASSFTGGSQPQH
TRBV11-2,TRBJ1-1,.,ASSLGGVFTEAF
TRBV5-4,TRBJ2-7,TRBD1,ASSLLDRGKGEQY
TRBV7-9,TRBJ2-5,.,ASSLWVGGGEETQY
TRBV14,TRBJ2-7,TRBD2,ASSPTSGSYYEQY
TRBV27,TRBJ2-7,.,ASGAQTYEQY
TRBV10-3,TRBJ2-1,TRBD2,AISAGAGNEQF
TRBV6-6,TRBJ2-5,.,ASSFNLGGFGETQY
TRBV3-1/TRBV3-2,TRBJ2-4,.,ASSQVGKRAKNIQY
TRBV12-5,TRBJ1-1,.,ASGLFIDTEAF
TRBV11-2,TRBJ1-2,TRBD1,ASSLTTGDINTYGYT
TRBV11-1,TRBJ1-1,.,ASSARQVGLTEAF
TRBV4-2,TRBJ2-1,.,ASSQATGSSSYNEQF
TRBV7-9,TRBJ2-1,.,ASSLGGGNEQF
TRBV7-2,TRBJ1-4,TRBD1,ASSQTGQGEWEKLF
TRBV7-6,TRBJ2-3,TRBD1,ASSSGQGTDTQY
TRBV11-2,TRBJ2-1,.,ASSPRDSRSEQF
TRBV28,TRBJ1-4,TRBD1,ASSFRTGTNEKLF
TRBV3-1/TRBV3-2,TRBJ1-3,.,ASSPGTPVTNTIY
TRBV7-3,TRBJ1-2,.,ASSSDPRDYGYT
TRBV15,TRBJ1-1,.,ATSRAQGGDEAF
TRBV6-5,TRBJ2-2,.,AGRGAFNTGELF
TRBV19,TRBJ2-5,.,ASSSGETQY
TRBV5-4,TRBJ2-5,.,ASSLNVAGETQY
TRBV19,TRBJ1-5,.,ASSISGLSNQPQH
TRBV19,TRBJ1-2,TRBD1,ASTPGEGTGQAWYYGYT
TRBV6-5,TRBJ1-1,.,ASSYGGMNTEAF
TRBV18,TRBJ2-3,.,ASSPPWRGGPDTQY
TRBV4-3,TRBJ2-7,.,ASSQDIQGAYEQY
TRBV7-2,TRBJ1-1,TRBD1,ASGPRTGGYTEAF
TRBV7-2,TRBJ1-1,.,ASSSSTGTEAF
TRBV30,TRBJ2-1,TRBD2,AWSVGLAYGNEQF
TRBV19,TRBJ1-5,.,ASSIRGSNQPQH
TRBV30,TRBJ1-2,TRBD1,AWIFGQGINGYT
TRBV29-1,TRBJ1-2,.,SVEGPGSGGYT
TRBV6-5,TRBJ1-5,.,ASTPVNHQPQH
TRBV5-1,TRBJ2-2,.,ASSLNIPTGELF
TRBV2,TRBJ1-2,TRBD1,ASSAQTGVDGYT
TRBV6-5,TRBJ2-7,TRBD1,ASSRDRASEQY
TRBV6-4,TRBJ2-1,TRBD2,ASSRGGYNEQF
TRBV5-1,TRBJ2-7,.,ASSLASGTYEQY
TRBV27,TRBJ1-6,TRBD1,ASSLPTGVPRSYNSPLH
TRBV5-4,TRBJ1-2,TRBD1,ASSSEQTGGYGYT
TRBV4-2,TRBJ2-7,TRBD1,ASSQGDRGGEQY